Listed here is a single T cell receptor beta chain. Its antigen is not identified. These data belong to a study of shared clonotypes between healthy human individuals. CD8 cells classed as naive were CD45RO-negative and positively selected for CCR7, excluding terminally differentiated effector memory CD45RA+ cells. Study observations and caveats: Around 5% was the fraction of naive CD4 clonotypes found shared across four donors. Generation of non-shared clonotypes was less probable than generation of clonotypes shared by all four donors.

The germline gives CDR1 SGHNT, CDR2 YYREEE (reference sequence). Trimming removed 0 bases from V and 2 bases from J, with 15 bases in between. The CDR3 extends over 17 amino acids. The assay was immunoSEQ multiplex PCR, and TCRdb's table has in-frame clones only and misses some. The profile shows 550,000 to 650,000 clones, 96% of them singletons. The sample was naive CD8+ T cells sorted from blood. The receptor comes from a woman under 40 in good health. This chain links TRBV5-4 with TRBJ1-5, with D unresolved. CDR3 sequence (DNA): TGTGCCAGCAGCTTGGCTTCGGCGATGGTGCGCAATCAGCCCCAGCATTTT. This codes for CASSLASAMVRNQPQHF.